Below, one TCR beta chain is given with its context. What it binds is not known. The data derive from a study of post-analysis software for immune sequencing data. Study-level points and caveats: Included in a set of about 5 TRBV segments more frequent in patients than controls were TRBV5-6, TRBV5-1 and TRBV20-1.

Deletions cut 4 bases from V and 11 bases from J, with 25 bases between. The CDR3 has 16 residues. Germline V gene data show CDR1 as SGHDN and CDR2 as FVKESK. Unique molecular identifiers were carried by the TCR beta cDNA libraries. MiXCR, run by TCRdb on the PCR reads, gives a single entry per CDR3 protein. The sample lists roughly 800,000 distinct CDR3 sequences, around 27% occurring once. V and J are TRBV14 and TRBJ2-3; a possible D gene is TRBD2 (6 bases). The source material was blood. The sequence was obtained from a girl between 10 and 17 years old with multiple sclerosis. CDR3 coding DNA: TGTGCCAGCAGCCTTCCGGGACTGGCCTTCCCGGATGGGCAGTATTTT. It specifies CASSLPGLAFPDGQYF. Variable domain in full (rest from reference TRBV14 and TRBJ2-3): EAGVTQFPSHSVIEKGQTVTLRCDPISGHDNLYWYRRVMGKEIKFLLHFVKESKQDESGMPNNRFLAERTGGTYSTLKVQPAELEDSGVYFCASSLPGLAFPDGQYFGPGTRLTVL.